Below are 21 T cell receptor beta chains sequenced from a single sample in a study of blood T cells in healthy people across ages. The second PCR ran roughly 6 to 11 cycles with a sample-barcoded 5' primer and J-beta primers. TCRdb processed the 5' RACE reads anew with MiXCR; each CDR3 protein has one entry. This sample has 1.5 million to 2 million distinct CDR3 sequences, with 28% found just once. The sample taken for sequencing was blood. The receptors come from a woman aged 25 to 39 in good health.

The chain recombines TRBV9 with TRBJ2-7; D gene ambiguous. Germline V lookup: CDR1 SGDLS, CDR2 YYNGEE. The CDR3 has 13 residues. V was pared by 0 bases and J by 7 bases, with 11 bases between. This CDR3 reads CASSVVLKGEQYF. CDR3 coding DNA: TGTGCCAGCAGCGTAGTATTGAAAGGAGAGCAGTACTTC.

Concerning this clonotype itself: At one boundary the junction diverges from the germline segment, which might be a read error. This rearrangement joins TRBV27 to TRBJ2-7; TRBD1 agrees at 11 bases. CDR1 and CDR2 (germline): MNHEY, SMNVEV (reference sequence). The CDR3 has 15 residues. The CDR3 DNA is TGTGCCGGCAGTTCCCCGGGACAGGGGGTCTACGAGCAGTACTTC. Protein product: CAGSSPGQGVYEQYF.

This clonotype was seen ten or more times. The chain combines TRBV12-3 or TRBV12-4 with TRBJ2-1; possibly TRBD1 for D (8 bases). The CDR3 totals 15 residues. Trimming removed 5 bases from V and 6 bases from J, with 17 bases in between. The CDR3, as DNA: TGTGCCAGCAGTCCCGGAACAGGGGGGGTCAATGAGCAGTTCTTC. Translated, it gives CASSPGTGGVNEQFF.

There are many counts of this clonotype. The J gene is TRBJ2-5, the V gene TRBV12-3 or TRBV12-4; D call uncertain. The CDR3 totals 12 residues. V was trimmed by 2 bases and J by 5 bases, leaving 6 bases between them. CDR3 loop: CASSLWVETQYF. CDR3 coding DNA: TGTGCCAGCAGTTTATGGGTGGAGACCCAGTACTTC.

This clonotype was detected a few times. This chain links TRBV20-1 with TRBJ2-3; 8 bases map to TRBD1. The germline V gene has CDR1 DFQATT and CDR2 SNEGSKA (reference sequence). The CDR3 extends over 14 amino acids. J lost 2 bases, V lost 6 bases, and 7 bases had no gene match. The CDR3 region is CSAIRDRNTDTQYF. For the CDR3, the DNA is TGCAGTGCAATTCGGGACAGGAACACAGATACGCAGTATTTT.

The table lists this clonotype with many counts. The rearrangement uses TRBV10-3 and TRBJ1-4; D is perhaps TRBD1 (5 bases). The CDR3 has 14 amino acids. Germline V gene data show CDR1 as ENHRY and CDR2 as SYGVKD. Trimming stripped 4 bases from V and 1 base from J, with 7 bases between. The DNA for the CDR3 is TGTGCCATCAGTGCGGGGGGAACTAATGAAAAACTGTTTTTT. It encodes CAISAGGTNEKLFF.

The DNA for the CDR3 is TGTGCCAGCTCACCCGGTGGGACATCCAAGTACGAGCAGTACTTC. It is translated as CASSPGGTSKYEQYF. The chain is built from TRBV18 and TRBJ2-7; D perhaps matches TRBD1 (6 bases). Germline CDR1 reads KGHSH; CDR2 reads LQKENI. CDR3 length: 15 amino acids. Trimming shortened V by 3 bases and J by 4 bases, and 16 bases separated the two germline ends.

This clonotype was seen ten or more times. J is TRBJ2-1 and V is TRBV6-1; D remains unclear. The germline V gene encodes CDR1 MNHNS and CDR2 SASEGT. This CDR3 is 14 amino acids long. V lost 3 bases to trimming and J lost 7 bases, with 13 bases between them. This CDR3 reads CASSELAGRNEQFF. CDR3 DNA sequence: TGTGCCAGCAGTGAGTTGGCTGGTCGGAATGAGCAGTTCTTC.

The V call is TRBV15, the J call TRBJ2-5; 10 nucleotides agree with TRBD2. Trimming cost V 2 bases and J 1 base; bases outside gene matches: 7. The germline gives CDR1 LNHNV, CDR2 YYDKDF (reference sequence). The CDR3 is made up of 17 amino acids. The CDR3: CATSRFPRLAGQETQYF. CDR3 bases: TGTGCCACCAGCAGATTTCCCCGACTAGCGGGCCAAGAGACCCAGTACTTC.

The V call is TRBV6-2 or TRBV6-3, the J call TRBJ1-2, with no clear D. V lost 8 bases, J lost 1 base, and 14 bases lay in between. Germline V gene sequence: CDR1 MNHEY, CDR2 SVGEGT. This CDR3 region has 14 residues. CDR3 sequence: CASWSSRYNYGYTF. CDR3 nucleotides: TGTGCCAGCTGGAGTTCTAGATATAACTATGGCTACACCTTC.

The chain's CDR3 is CSVTRRIDPDGYTF. In nucleotides, the CDR3 is TGCAGCGTTACTCGGAGGATAGATCCAGATGGCTACACCTTC. V and J are TRBV29-1 and TRBJ1-2, with no clear D. The CDR3 is 14 amino acids. V was clipped by 5 bases and J by 6 bases, with 19 bases between them. Germline V gene sequence: CDR1 SQVTM, CDR2 ANQGSEA. Combining the CDR3 with reference TRBV29-1 and TRBJ1-2 gives the whole variable domain SAVISQKPSRDICQRGTSLTIQCQVDSQVTMMFWYRQQPGQSLTLIATANQGSEATYESGFVIDKFPISRPNLTFSTLTVSNMSPEDSSIYLCSVTRRIDPDGYTFGSGTRLTVV.

This chain connects TRBV14 to TRBJ2-5; D remains unclear. The germline V and J ends were trimmed by 4 bases and 7 bases, with 7 bases remaining between them. This CDR3 has 11 amino acids. The germline V gene has CDR1 SGHDN and CDR2 FVKESK. The DNA of the CDR3 is TGTGCCAGCAGCCCCGGTTGGACCCAGTACTTC. Amino acids: CASSPGWTQYF.

V and J are TRBV7-9 and TRBJ2-3, with D perhaps matching TRBD1 (5 bases). The CDR3 loop spans 14 amino acids. Germline loops: CDR1 SEHNR, CDR2 FQNEAQ (reference sequence). Trimming stripped 1 base from V and 5 bases from J, with 10 bases between. This chain's CDR3 is CASSLGGLIDTQYF. Written as DNA, the CDR3 is TGTGCCAGCAGCTTAGGGGGCCTGATAGATACGCAGTATTTT.

J is TRBJ1-2 and V is TRBV2; D is unclear. Germline assignment: CDR1 SNHLY and CDR2 FYNNEI. Trimming stripped 7 bases from V and 6 bases from J, with 15 bases between. CDR3 length equals 13 residues. The CDR3 nucleotides are TGTGCCAGCACTGAGGACGCTGGGGATGGCTACACCTTC. It encodes CASTEDAGDGYTF.

This rearrangement joins TRBV2 to TRBJ2-3; TRBD1 is a possible D gene (6 bases). The CDR3 covers 16 residues. Germline V CDR1 and CDR2: SNHLY, FYNNEI. V was pared by 0 bases and J by 3 bases, with 13 bases between. This CDR3 is CASSEAGTRLTDTQYF. The DNA of the CDR3 is TGTGCCAGCAGTGAAGCGGGGACACGTTTAACAGATACGCAGTATTTT. The full variable domain, rest sourced from reference TRBV2 and TRBJ2-3, is EPEVTQTPSHQVTQMGQEVILRCVPISNHLYFYWYRQILGQKVEFLVSFYNNEISEKSEIFDDQFSVERPDGSNFTLKIRSTKLEDSAMYFCASSEAGTRLTDTQYFGPGTRLTVL.

The chain is built from TRBV29-1 and TRBJ2-1, with 8 bases lining up with TRBD2. The CDR3 totals 13 residues. The V segment lost 6 bases and the J segment 7 bases; nucleotides outside the gene matches: 8. Germline CDR1 SQVTM, CDR2 ANQGSEA. This chain's CDR3 is CSVGRGGRNEQFF. The CDR3 nucleotides read TGCAGCGTAGGCCGGGGGGGTAGGAATGAGCAGTTCTTC.

Worth noting for this clonotype: At one end the junction does not follow the germline gene, possibly because of a read error. The chain employs TRBV7-2 and TRBJ1-5; D may be TRBD1 (6 bases). Per germline, CDR1 SGHTA and CDR2 FQGNSA. The CDR3 contains 16 residues. DNA for the CDR3: TGCGCCAGCAGCCCTGCGGGTAGGGGGGGCAATCAGCCCCAGCATTTT. It codes for CASSPAGRGGNQPQHF.

V and J are TRBV7-9 and TRBJ2-3; tentative D call: TRBD1 (6 bases). The CDR3 length is 13 residues. Per germline, CDR1 SEHNR and CDR2 FQNEAQ (reference sequence). V dropped 5 bases and J dropped 9 bases, with 15 bases sitting between them. In DNA form, the CDR3 reads TGTGCCAGCAGCCCCCGACAGGAGGACACGCAGTATTTT. As protein: CASSPRQEDTQYF.

This clonotype showed up many times. The chain carries TRBV4-3 and TRBJ2-4; TRBD2 matches 11 bases. The germline CDR1 and CDR2 sequences are LGHNA and YSLEER. V was clipped by 0 bases and J by 2 bases; unmatched bases: 3. This CDR3 region has 17 residues. The chain's CDR3 is CASSQDRLAGTKNIQYF. CDR3 coding DNA: TGCGCCAGCAGCCAAGACAGACTAGCGGGAACCAAAAACATTCAGTACTTC.

This clonotype appeared a few times. This chain joins TRBV20-1 and TRBJ2-7; tentatively, D is TRBD1 or TRBD2 (5 bases each). V was shortened by 1 base and J by 1 base, with 14 bases between the two germline ends. CDR1 is DFQATT, CDR2 SNEGSKA, per germline (reference sequence). This CDR3 region has 15 residues. The CDR3 coding sequence is TGCAGTGCTAGAGTTCGACAGAGGGCATCCTACGAGCAGTACTTC. This sequence encodes CSARVRQRASYEQYF.

This chain uses TRBV28 with TRBJ2-7; TRBD2 is a possible D gene (5 bases). In germline, CDR1 is MDHEN, CDR2 SYDVKM. V dropped 1 base and J dropped 3 bases, with 16 bases sitting between them. There are 16 residues in the CDR3. The CDR3 region is CASSLSIRGIIYEQYF. In DNA, the CDR3 is TGTGCCAGCAGTTTATCTATACGAGGGATCATCTACGAGCAGTACTTC.